The present TCR beta chain was sequenced within a study of shared clonotypes between healthy human individuals (dated by TCRdb to the early 2020s). Background for the entire study: Two women and a few men aged 18 to 49 years were included in the cohort. To increase sequencing depth and limit assay-specific biases, TCR repertoire library preparation and sequencing were carried out by different laboratories using diverse techniques. For each donor, CD4 naive and CD4 memory were each given three plates, CD8 naive was given two plates, and CD8 memory was given one plate. To estimate repertoire size and how much clonotypes are shared between individuals, the study performed deep sequencing of blood TCR repertoires from about 5 healthy adults. Each donor's leukapheresis produced roughly between roughly 0.94 and 9.5 billion PBMCs.

The research as a whole found: Estimated clonotype richness was generally larger for naive than for memory subsets. Because the study included only a small number of donors, the genetic and exposure-history diversity represented was limited. Clonotypes shared by all four sorted-subset donors showed higher generation probabilities than non-shared clonotypes. Sampling was restricted to blood, and TCR repertoires in tissues likely differ from the TCR repertoires found in blood. Approximately 5% of naive CD4, 3.5% of naive CD8, 2.3% of memory CD4, and about 0.4% of memory CD8 clonotypes were shared across a handful of donors. Even with the large sequencing depth, rarefaction of the sorted-subset datasets indicated that sequencing was incomplete. Pairwise subsampling led to the expectation that sequencing depth would affect the degree of clonotype sharing among donors.

The CDR3 contains 16 residues, cysteine and phenylalanine counted. Only CDR3 DNA remains: 48 bases, in frame from the first base. The junction carries 20 bases between V and J, which are trimmed by 5 bases and 4 bases respectively. CDR1 and CDR2 are read off the germline V gene as SGHAT and FQNNGV. With respect to this clone: Its binding antigen is unknown. Per-base quality was not reported, and no clone a single base away is much larger than it.

The donors were healthy, HIV-negative adults with no recently reported acute infections or vaccinations. All donors were Caucasian adults living in Nashville, Tennessee, USA. Magnetic negative selection was used to enrich CD4+ T cells, after which naive cells were positively selected on CD45RA and the negative fraction became the memory subset. Blood was obtained by leukapheresis, after which PBMCs were separated by Ficoll-Histopaque density gradient centrifugation and cryopreserved in liquid nitrogen vapor phase. Analytical flow cytometry was used to check the purity and quantity of every magnetically sorted T cell population. Each sorted fraction had its genomic DNA isolated and then quantified by UV absorbance on a Nanodrop 2000c. Using the deep immunoSEQ assay, TCR CDR3 regions were amplified from genomic DNA by multiplex PCR. Genomic DNA extracted from each cell subset was distributed evenly over all wells of several immunoSEQ 96-well plates, and each plate served as one replicate. For sorted subsets, around 200 ng genomic DNA, equal to approximately 30,000 T cell genomes, was loaded into each replicate PCR. Purified libraries were measured with a Qubit 3.0 fluorometer, size-checked on a Bioanalyzer 2100, and measured again with the KAPA Library Quantification kit. Every immunoSEQ 96-well plate was sequenced on a separate single-read 150-cycle Illumina NextSeq 550 flow cell. Per the authors' processing: Because the immunoSEQ output included only junctional sequences and no quality scores, the filtering could not be the same as the filtering used for full-length reads. Sequences were annotated with PyIR, a Python wrapper for IgBLAST v1.9, using IMGT germline references to assign V/J genes and CDR3. Reads were filtered out if the reads had weak V/J assignments (E-value above 1e-6), no CDR3, stop codons, out-of-frame junctions, or ambiguous translated residues. V3J clonotypes were defined as sequences sharing the same inferred V gene, J gene, and CDR3 amino acid sequence. To compute the percentage overlap between repertoires, the number of shared unique clonotypes was divided by the size of the smaller repertoire. Three approaches were used to assess repertoire richness: RTK rarefaction, the Chao1 estimator, and Recon v2.1 estimates of unobserved clonotypes. Generation probabilities were computed with OLGA for all TCRbeta clonotypes obtained by the gDNA method from several donors. In TCRdb, the immuneACCESS table is reduced to in-frame sequences with V and J assigned. These tables do not hold every clone; where another copy was compared, an unresolved V gene accounts for under half, and the others remain unexplained. The D gene and trimming were derived from the DNA, and the V and J assignments and clone size from that table. The sample yields roughly 2.5 million clones; roughly nine tenths were counted once. The ten largest account for about 0.13% of the sample.

This sequence was found in a man between 18 and 29 years old in good health. The chain is made from TRBV11-2 and TRBJ2-5; the D gene is possibly TRBD1 or TRBD2, each agreeing over 5 bases. The sequencing sample was made of naive CD4+ T cells sorted from blood. The label giving this sample's cell subset or site can be read as: CD45RA+ positively selected. The nucleotide sequence is given as TGTGCCAGCAGCCTAATGACAGTACCCGGAGGAGAGACCCAGTACTTC. This gives the protein CASSLMTVPGGETQYF.